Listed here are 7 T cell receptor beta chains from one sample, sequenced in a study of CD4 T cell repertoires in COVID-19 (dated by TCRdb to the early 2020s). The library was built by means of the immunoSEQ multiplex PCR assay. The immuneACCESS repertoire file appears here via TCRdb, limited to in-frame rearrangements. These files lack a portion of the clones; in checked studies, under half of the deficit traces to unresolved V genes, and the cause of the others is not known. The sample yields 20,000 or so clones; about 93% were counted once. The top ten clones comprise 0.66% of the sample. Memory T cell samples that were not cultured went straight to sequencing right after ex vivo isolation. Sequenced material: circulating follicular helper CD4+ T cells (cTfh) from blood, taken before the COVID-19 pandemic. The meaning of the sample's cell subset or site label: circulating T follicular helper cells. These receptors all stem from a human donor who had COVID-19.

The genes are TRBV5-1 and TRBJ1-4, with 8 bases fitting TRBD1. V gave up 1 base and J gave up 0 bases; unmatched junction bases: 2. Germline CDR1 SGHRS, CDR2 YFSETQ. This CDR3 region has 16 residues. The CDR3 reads CASSLQGAATNEKLFF. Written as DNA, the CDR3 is TGCGCCAGCAGCTTGCAGGGGGCCGCAACTAATGAAAAACTGTTTTTT.

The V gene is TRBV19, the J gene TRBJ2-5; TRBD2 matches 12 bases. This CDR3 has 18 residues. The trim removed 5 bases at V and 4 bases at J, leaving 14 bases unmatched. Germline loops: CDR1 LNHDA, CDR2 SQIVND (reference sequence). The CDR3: CASSARLAGDRVGETQYF. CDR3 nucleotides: TGTGCCAGTAGTGCAAGACTAGCGGGAGATAGGGTCGGAGAGACCCAGTACTTC.

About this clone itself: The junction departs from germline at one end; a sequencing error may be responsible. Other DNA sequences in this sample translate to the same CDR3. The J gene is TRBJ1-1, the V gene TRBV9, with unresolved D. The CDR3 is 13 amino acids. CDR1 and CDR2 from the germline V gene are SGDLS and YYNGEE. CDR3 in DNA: TGTGCCAGCAGCCCAGGCATGAACACTGAAGCCTTCTTT. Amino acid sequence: CASSPGMNTEAFF.

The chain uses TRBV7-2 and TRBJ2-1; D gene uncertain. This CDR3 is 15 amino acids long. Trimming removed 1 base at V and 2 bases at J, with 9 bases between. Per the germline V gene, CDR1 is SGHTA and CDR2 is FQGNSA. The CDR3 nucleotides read TGTGCCAGCAGCTTAGGGCCCACCACCTACAATGAGCAGTTCTTC. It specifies CASSLGPTTYNEQFF.

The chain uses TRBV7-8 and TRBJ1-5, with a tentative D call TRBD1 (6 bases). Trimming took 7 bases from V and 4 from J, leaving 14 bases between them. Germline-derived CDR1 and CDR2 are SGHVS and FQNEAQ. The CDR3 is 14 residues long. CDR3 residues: CASNPRGGNQPQHF. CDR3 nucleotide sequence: TGTGCCAGCAACCCCCGAGGGGGAAATCAGCCCCAGCATTTT.

CDR3 in DNA: TGTGCCAGCAGCTTGCACTCGGGGGTCTACAATGAGCAGTTCTTC. This sequence encodes CASSLHSGVYNEQFF. The rearrangement joins TRBV11-3 to TRBJ2-1; D might be TRBD2 (6 bases). Trimming took 3 bases from V and 3 from J, leaving 12 bases between them. Germline V gene lookup returns CDR1 SGHNT and CDR2 YENEEA. The CDR3 consists of 15 residues.

Here the CDR3 DNA reads TGTGCCAGCAGCTTGCTAACCCCGCAATTCTATGGCTACACCTTC. Translated, it gives CASSLLTPQFYGYTF. The chain uses TRBV5-4 and TRBJ1-2; D remains ambiguous. Trimming left V 1 base short and J 4 bases short, with 14 bases between. This CDR3 is 15 amino acids long. Germline CDR1 and CDR2: SGHNT and YYREEE (reference sequence).